Listed below are T cell receptor beta chains from one sample, sequenced in a study of shared clonotypes between healthy human individuals. Clones were sequenced by immunoSEQ multiplex PCR, and TCRdb holds only the in-frame ones, with some missing. The data contain 2 million to 2.5 million clones, 93% of them singletons. Source material: naive CD4+ T cells from PBMCs. These receptors were taken from a man aged 18 to 30 in good health. Some clones in this sample may be carry-over from other donors' samples. Both conserved end residues are part of each CDR3.

TRBV5-4	TRBJ1-2	CASSILTGFGYTF
TRBV6-5	TRBJ2-4	CASSYDRGANIQYF
TRBV5-1	TRBJ2-1	CASSSGLADYNEQFF
TRBV29-1	TRBJ1-4	CSVAQNEKLFF
TRBV6-6	TRBJ1-2	CASRPTVTNYGYTF
TRBV6-1	TRBJ2-6	CASSEAWDSPTKHLSGANVLTF
TRBV9	TRBJ2-1	CASSPAFGEQFF
TRBV28	TRBJ1-1	CASSFARDEAFF
TRBV7-9	TRBJ1-6	CASSLALQEDSPLHF
TRBV28	TRBJ2-7	CASMGSGASSYEQYF
TRBV5-1	TRBJ2-7	CASSLPGTSGVLYEQYF